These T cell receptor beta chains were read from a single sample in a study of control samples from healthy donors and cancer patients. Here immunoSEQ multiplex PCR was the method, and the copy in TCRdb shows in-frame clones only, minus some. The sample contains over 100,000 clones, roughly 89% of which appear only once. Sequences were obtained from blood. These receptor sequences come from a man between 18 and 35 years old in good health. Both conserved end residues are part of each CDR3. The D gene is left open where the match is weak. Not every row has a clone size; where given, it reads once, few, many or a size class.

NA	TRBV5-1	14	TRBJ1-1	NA	CASTIQVGGTEAFF	TGCGCCAGCACAATACAGGTAGGGGGGACTGAAGCTTTCTTT
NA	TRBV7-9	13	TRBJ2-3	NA	CASSPTTGDTQYF	TGTGCCAGCAGCCCGACGACAGGAGATACGCAGTATTTT
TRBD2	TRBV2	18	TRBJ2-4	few	CASRPGGLADLLKNIQYF	TGTGCCAGCAGGCCGGGGGGGCTAGCGGACTTACTCAAAAACATTCAGTACTTC
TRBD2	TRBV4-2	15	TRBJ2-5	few	CASSQAKTSFETQYF	TGTGCCAGCAGCCAAGCGAAGACTAGCTTTGAGACCCAGTACTTC
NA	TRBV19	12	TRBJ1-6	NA	CASSPRNSPLHF	TGTGCCAGTAGTCCGAGGAATTCACCCCTCCACTTT
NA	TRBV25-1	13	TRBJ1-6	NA	CASRYDSNSPLHF	TGTGCCAGCAGATATGACAGCAATTCACCCCTCCACTTT
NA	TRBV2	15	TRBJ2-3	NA	CASSRGSLGTDTQYF	TGTGCCAGCTCCCGCGGGTCCTTAGGGACAGATACGCAGTATTTT
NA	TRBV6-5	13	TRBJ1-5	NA	CASSYRGEQPQHF	TGTGCCAGCAGTTATAGAGGGGAGCAGCCCCAGCATTTT
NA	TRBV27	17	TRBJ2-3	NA	CASSFFSGATSTDTQYF	TGTGCCAGCAGTTTCTTTTCCGGGGCTACTAGCACAGATACGCAGTATTTT
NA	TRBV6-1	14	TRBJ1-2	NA	CASSEIQGKYGYTF	TGTGCCAGCAGTGAAATACAGGGAAAGTATGGCTACACCTTC
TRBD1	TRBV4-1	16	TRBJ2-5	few	CASSHSLQGARETQYF	TGCGCCAGCAGCCATTCCCTCCAGGGGGCGCGAGAGACCCAGTACTTC
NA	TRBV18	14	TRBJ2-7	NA	CASSPTQAPYEQYF	TGTGCCAGCTCACCCACACAGGCCCCCTACGAGCAGTACTTC
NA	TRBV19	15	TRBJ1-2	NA	CASTNQGRGNYGYTF	TGTGCCAGTACAAATCAGGGAAGGGGTAACTATGGCTACACCTTC
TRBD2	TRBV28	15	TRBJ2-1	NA	CASSPPSGPYNEQFF	TGTGCCAGCAGTCCACCTAGCGGTCCCTACAATGAGCAGTTCTTC
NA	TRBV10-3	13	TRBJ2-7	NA	CAISPVGDDRRNF	TGTGCCATCAGTCCCGTGGGGGATGATCGGCGGAACTTC
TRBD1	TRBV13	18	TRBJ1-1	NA	CASSLGGQQGRGGTEAFF	TGTGCCAGCAGCTTAGGGGGACAACAGGGGAGAGGAGGGACTGAAGCTTTCTTT
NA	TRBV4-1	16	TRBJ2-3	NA	CASSQDGGMGTDTQYF	TGCGCCAGCAGCCAAGATGGAGGTATGGGCACAGATACGCAGTATTTT
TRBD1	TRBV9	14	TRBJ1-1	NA	CASSAGTGNTEAFF	TGTGCCAGCAGCGCCGGGACAGGGAACACTGAAGCTTTCTTT
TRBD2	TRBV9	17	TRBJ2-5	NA	CASSVTSGGALGETQYF	TGTGCCAGCAGCGTAACTAGCGGGGGGGCCTTGGGAGAGACCCAGTACTTC
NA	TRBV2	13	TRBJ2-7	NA	CASIGGSTYEQYF	TGTGCCAGCATAGGGGGGTCGACCTACGAGCAGTACTTC
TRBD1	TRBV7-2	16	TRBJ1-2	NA	CASSLAKGAFVNGYTF	TGTGCCAGCAGCTTAGCTAAGGGGGCTTTTGTTAATGGCTACACCTTC
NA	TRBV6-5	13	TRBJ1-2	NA	CASSPGANYGYTF	TGTGCCAGCAGCCCGGGAGCTAACTATGGCTACACCTTC
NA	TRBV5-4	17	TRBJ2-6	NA	CASSRGAGLSGANVLTF	TGTGCCAGCAGCCGGGGCGCCGGACTCTCTGGGGCCAACGTCCTGACTTTC
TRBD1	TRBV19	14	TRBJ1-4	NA	CASSTTGGSEKLFF	TGTGCCAGTAGTACCACAGGGGGGAGTGAAAAACTGTTTTTT
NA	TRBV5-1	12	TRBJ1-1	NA	CASSSTWGKAFF	TGCGCCAGCAGCTCGACTTGGGGGAAAGCTTTCTTT
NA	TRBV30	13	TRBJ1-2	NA	CAWSFQKTGGYTF	TGTGCCTGGAGCTTCCAAAAGACTGGCGGCTACACCTTC
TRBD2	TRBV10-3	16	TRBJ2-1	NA	CAISDARGASYNEQFF	TGTGCCATCAGTGACGCGCGGGGGGCATCCTACAATGAGCAGTTCTTC
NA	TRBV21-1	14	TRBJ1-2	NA	CASSWDRNNYGYTF	TGTGCCAGCAGCTGGGACAGAAATAACTATGGCTACACCTTC
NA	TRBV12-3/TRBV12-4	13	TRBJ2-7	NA	CASSFKGPGEQYF	TGTGCCAGCAGTTTTAAGGGGCCAGGTGAGCAGTACTTC
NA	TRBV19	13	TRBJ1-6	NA	CASTAGRKSPLHF	TGTGCCAGTACCGCGGGGAGGAAATCACCCCTCCACTTT
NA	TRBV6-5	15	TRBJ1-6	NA	CASSYSGSGASPLHF	TGTGCCAGCAGTTACTCCGGCAGCGGGGCTTCACCCCTCCACTTT
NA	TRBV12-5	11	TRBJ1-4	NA	CASGSPRKLFF	TGTGCTAGTGGTTCCCCCCGAAAACTGTTTTTT
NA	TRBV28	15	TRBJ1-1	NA	CASSPPGAMNTEAFF	TGTGCCAGCAGCCCCCCAGGGGCTATGAACACTGAAGCTTTCTTT
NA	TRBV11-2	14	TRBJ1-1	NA	CASSLVWSDTEAFF	TGTGCCAGCAGCTTAGTTTGGTCAGACACTGAAGCTTTCTTT
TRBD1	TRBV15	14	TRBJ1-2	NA	CATQPTGLNYGYTF	TGTGCCACTCAGCCGACAGGGTTGAACTATGGCTACACCTTC
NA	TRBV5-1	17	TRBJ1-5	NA	CASSPGGTSGSNQPQHF	TGCGCCAGCAGCCCCGGTGGGACTAGCGGAAGCAATCAGCCCCAGCATTTT
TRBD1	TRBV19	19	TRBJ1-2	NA	CASQPGTGGGGSMIYGYTF	TGTGCCAGCCAACCCGGGACAGGGGGCGGTGGTTCGATGATCTATGGCTACACCTTC
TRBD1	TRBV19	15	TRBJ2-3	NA	CASSIGGTATDTQYF	TGTGCCAGTAGTATAGGGGGGACAGCCACAGATACGCAGTATTTT
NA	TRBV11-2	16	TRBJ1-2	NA	CASHPTGPLGGCGYTF	TGTGCCAGCCACCCCACGGGTCCCCTGGGGGGCTGTGGCTACACCTTC
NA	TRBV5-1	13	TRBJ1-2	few	CASSHHSGYGYTF	TGCGCCAGCAGCCACCACTCGGGCTATGGCTACACCTTC
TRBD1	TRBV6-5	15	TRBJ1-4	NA	CASSKQGAANEKLFF	TGTGCCAGCAGCAAGCAGGGGGCGGCTAATGAAAAACTGTTTTTT
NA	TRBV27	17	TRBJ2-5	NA	CASSTTKNGPEEETQYF	TGTGCCAGCAGTACCACAAAAAACGGCCCCGAAGAAGAGACCCAGTACTTC
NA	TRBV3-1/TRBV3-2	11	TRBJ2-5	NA	CASSPGGTQYF	TGTGCCAGCAGCCCCGGAGGGACCCAGTACTTC